This TCR beta chain was captured in a study of cytomegalovirus exposure and HLA in healthy donors. Findings and limits, study-wide: Among TCR beta chains, those listed as cytomegalovirus-associated numbered about 150.

The germline V gene has CDR1 WSHSY and CDR2 SAAADI. Trimming took 8 bases from V and 12 from J, leaving 26 bases between them. The CDR3 is 15 amino acids. With respect to this clone: The target antigen is unknown.

Measured with immunoSEQ multiplex PCR; TCRdb has only the in-frame clones, and not every one. Of about 330,000 clones in the sample, roughly 87% were seen once. Sequenced input: PBMCs. The sequence came from a young woman in good health and CMV-seropositive. The V gene is TRBV10-2, the J gene TRBJ2-1, with TRBD2 as a possible D gene (5 bases). CDR3 residues: CASSRSGERLDLQFF. DNA of the CDR3: TGCGCCAGCTCACGATCCGGGGAAAGGCTAGATTTGCAGTTCTTC.